This T cell receptor beta chain was identified in a study of blood T cell repertoires in COVID-19. About the research overall: The United States, Italy and Spain provided the acute and convalescent COVID-19 samples. T cells, B-cell-depleted T cells, or PBMCs provided the cDNA or gDNA that served as material.

In the original analysis: Reference gene primer amplification yielded estimated nucleated cell counts. TCRdb's table, derived via immunoSEQ multiplex PCR, lists solely in-frame clones and lacks some. V, J and clone size are taken as reported in that table, and D and trimming were inferred from the DNA itself. Counted here are about 90,000 clones, approximately 80% occurring once; the ten biggest clones make up 12%. CDR1 is MDHEN, CDR2 SYDVKM, per germline. CDR3 size: 14 residues. Trimming took 4 bases from V and 2 from J; bases not matched to a gene: 3. The V gene is TRBV28, the J gene TRBJ2-5, with 8 bases aligning to TRBD1. Material for sequencing was peripheral blood. The sequence was collected from a woman aged 70-85 years with active or convalescent COVID-19. The CDR3, as DNA: TGTGCCAGCAGTTCTCGGACAGGGCAAGAGACCCAGTACTTC. It encodes CASSSRTGQETQYF.